This paragraph reports one TCR beta chain. Its antigen is still unknown. One base away there is no much larger clone; base qualities are not given. Per the germline V gene, MNHEY is the CDR1 and SVGEGT is the CDR2. Including cysteine and phenylalanine, the CDR3 has 14 amino acids. Here the CDR3 DNA is all that survives: 42 bases in frame from base 1. Germline trimming: 6 bases from V, 1 base from J; junction bases outside gene matches: 5. The data originate from a study of CD8 T cells in Susac syndrome (dated by TCRdb to 2018 to 2020). For context, the study as a whole: Whether CD8+ T cell activation and differentiation in Susac syndrome was antigen driven was tested using repertoire sequencing. The full study reports these points: The number of individuals in the TCR sequencing and HLA analysis was recognized as being relatively small.

Peripheral blood CD8+ and CD4+ T cells from healthy donors, Susac syndrome patients and multiple sclerosis patients were profiled by high-throughput TCR beta sequencing. The healthy donors served as controls matched for age and sex. Bulk CD8+ and CD4+ T cells were purified by magnetic negative isolation, while CD8+ TEMRA cells were enriched using FACS. Blood was collected in EDTA tubes and processed within 24 hours, with PBMCs isolated through density gradient centrifugation. PBMCs intended for TCR sequencing were cryopreserved in liquid nitrogen and were subsequently thawed in a 37 degrees C water bath. Purity of sorted or isolated CD4+, CD8+ and CD8+ TEMRA cells was at least 90%. RNA was extracted using the RNeasy kit, and about 0.5 to 1 ug of the RNA was reverse transcribed with random hexamers. TCR beta CDR3 regions were amplified with the immunoSEQ multiplex PCR assay covering 54 Vbeta and 13 Jbeta segments. To correct PCR amplification bias, a synthetic template baseline was used for both primer optimization and computational correction. The original pipeline was this. Reads were annotated to V, D and J genes according to IMGT and were analyzed with immunoSEQ Analyzer, with only productive sequences retained. To calculate clonality, Shannon entropy was normalized by log2 of the number of productive unique sequences and then subtracted from one. For each patient and control, public and private clones were evaluated within the 100 most prevalent clones. Susac-specific clones were defined as absent from healthy and MS cohorts, over a thousand published viral clones and other ImmuneACCESS disease sequences. TCRdb's own reprocessing of the public reads used fastp at Q25 and MiXCR and kept productive beta chains. Merged by CDR3 protein, the rows form single entries marked with the most common genes and DNA. Here the V and J calls rest on TCRdb's processing, not on the authors' analysis. Within this sample are 180,000 or so distinct CDR3 sequences, with around 94% of them counted one time only. The leading ten clones occupy roughly 0.15% of the sample.

The chain is made from TRBV6-2 or TRBV6-3 and TRBJ2-5; TRBD1 lines up with 7 middle nucleotides. Sequenced input: CD4+ T cells from PBMCs. This TCR was sampled from a human donor in good health. The CDR3 protein: CASRTDRTQETQYF. The base sequence is TGTGCCAGCAGAACGGACAGGACCCAAGAGACCCAGTACTTC.